This T cell receptor (beta chain) originates from a study of blood T cell repertoires in COVID-19. At the level of the study: PBMCs, B-cell-depleted T cells, or T cells provided the cDNA or gDNA that made up the material.

In the original analysis: Reference gene primer amplification gave nucleated cell count estimates. Profiling relied on immunoSEQ multiplex PCR, and the TCRdb table lists in-frame clones only, not all of them. The V and J calls and clone size come from that table; D and trimming were worked out from the DNA. The table shows about 280,000 clones, with 70% to 90% occurring only once. Seattle-derived patients entered the study during active infection and were followed longitudinally. V lost 2 bases, J lost 4 bases, and 7 bases stayed unmatched. The CDR3 is made up of 15 amino acids. Germline V gene data show CDR1 as GTSNPN and CDR2 as SVGIG (reference sequence).

The genes are TRBV30 and TRBJ2-7; 11 bases fit TRBD1. This TCR was recovered from an older woman with COVID-19, enrolled during active disease. The sequenced sample consisted of peripheral blood. The CDR3 DNA is TGTGCCTGGAGTCTGGCCGGGACAGGGGGTTACGAGCAGTACTTC. Translation: CAWSLAGTGGYEQYF. Together with reference TRBV30 and TRBJ2-7, the CDR3 gives the full variable domain: SQTIHQWPATLVQPVGSPLSLECTVEGTSNPNLYWYRQAAGRGLQLLFYSVGIGQISSEVPQNLSASRPQDRQFILSSKKLLLSDSGFYLCAWSLAGTGGYEQYFGPGTRLTVT.